The present T cell receptor beta chain was sequenced within a study of spatial heterogeneity in lung cancer. Study as a whole: There were consistently more beta-chain sequences detected than alpha-chain sequences.

This clonotype has at least ten counts. Time point indicated: sample taken at primary tumor resection. In each case, whole RNA from tumor, nontumor lung or frozen PBMC was sequenced unsorted. A distinct unique molecular identifier was carried by each TCR cDNA molecule. Via MiXCR, TCRdb re-called the 5' RACE reads, giving one row per CDR3 protein. The profile shows some 8,600 distinct CDR3 sequences, 4% to 5.5% of them singletons. Germline loops: CDR1 MDHEN, CDR2 SYDVKM. This CDR3 has 15 residues. V shed 6 bases, J shed 5 bases, and the junction held 12 bases outside the gene matches. The rearrangement uses TRBV28 and TRBJ1-2; 7 bases fit TRBD1. The source is a male donor with early-stage non-small cell lung cancer. Here the sequenced sample was PBMCs, taken at surgery. CDR3 region: CASSPRTGGRYGYTF. As DNA, the CDR3 is TGTGCCAGCAGCCCTAGGACAGGCGGGAGGTATGGCTACACCTTC.